The clone carrying this T cell receptor beta chain was seen a few times. The antigen is not known. These data belong to a study of blood T cells in healthy people across ages. Study-wide background: There was about one barcoded beta molecule captured by template switching per two T cells.

Then a second PCR, running about 6 to 11 cycles, was carried out with a sample-barcoded 5' primer and a J-beta primer mix. TCRdb re-called the 5' RACE reads through MiXCR, storing one row per CDR3 protein. Of some 1.8 million distinct CDR3 sequences in the sample, about two fifths were seen once. Whole-study results and caveats: What prevented conclusive comparison of naive and antigen-experienced cells was that PBMCs were unsorted. TCR beta diversity tracked closely with naive T cell percentage. More naive CD4+ cells and higher diversity were found in long-lived than in aged donors.

Germline CDR1 reads SGHVS; CDR2 reads FNYEAQ. Trimming shortened V by 3 bases and J by 0 bases, and 11 bases separated the two germline ends. The CDR3 length is 15 residues. The gene calls are TRBV7-6 and TRBJ1-2, with D perhaps TRBD1 (6 bases). This sequence originates from a human donor in good health. Sequenced material: blood. CDR3 DNA: TGTGCCAGCAGCTTGGGGGGCCCAGCTAACTATGGCTACACCTTC. Translating it yields CASSLGGPANYGYTF.